Below are 27 T cell receptor beta chains sequenced from a single sample in a study of T cell clonality in common variable immunodeficiency. Libraries were prepared by immunoSEQ multiplex PCR; TCRdb keeps only in-frame clonotypes and omits some of them. In total the sample includes 40,000 to 55,000 clones, none of them seen once. The specimen sequenced was peripheral blood mononuclear cells. Receptors were obtained from a person aged 18-70 years in good health.

This clone was seen many times. The read ends 3 residues early relative to the CDR3; the germline J gene fills the gap. The chain links TRBV11-2 to TRBJ1-5, with 7 bases that match TRBD1. V gave up 5 bases and J gave up 6 bases; unmatched junction bases: 4. The CDR3 has 13 amino acids. Per germline, CDR1 SGHAT and CDR2 FQNNGV. The CDR3 spells CASSPTGFQPQHF. The CDR3 DNA, read in part, is TGTGCCAGCAGCCCGACAGGGTTTCAGCCC.

This clone came up many times. The sequence runs out 3 residues before the end of the CDR3; the remainder is reconstructed from the germline J gene. The rearrangement links TRBV2 to TRBJ2-2; 8 bases align to TRBD1. Per the germline V gene, CDR1 is SNHLY and CDR2 is FYNNEI. The length of the CDR3 is 15 residues. J gave up 6 bases and V 6 bases, and 9 bases lay outside the gene matches. The sequenced CDR3 bases are TGTGCCAGCAGGGATAGGACAGGGCCAGCCGGGGAG. Protein sequence: CASRDRTGPAGE. The whole CDR3 sequence reads CASRDRTGPAGELFF.

A few counts support this clone. From the germline J gene comes the end of the CDR3, since the read stops 3 residues before it. The V gene is TRBV20-1, the J gene TRBJ2-7; D is perhaps TRBD1 (5 bases). Trimming shortened V by 6 bases and J by 3 bases, and 15 bases separated the two germline ends. Germline V gene lookup returns CDR1 DFQATT and CDR2 SNEGSKA (reference sequence). This CDR3 is built from 13 residues. CDR3 DNA (partial): TGCAGTGCGCTTGGGGCGCGAGGCTACGAG. The encoded protein is CSALGARGYE. The full CDR3 reads CSALGARGYEQYF.

This clone was counted many times. Read data end 3 residues before the CDR3 end; the end is taken from the germline J gene. V is TRBV4-2 and J is TRBJ1-6, with TRBD1 matching 8 bases. The CDR3 consists of 15 residues. Per the germline V gene, CDR1 is LGHNA and CDR2 is YNFKEQ. V trimming: 2 bases; J trimming: 10 bases; junction bases outside the gene matches: 7. The CDR3 region is CASSQSDRDYSPLHF. The sequenced CDR3 bases are TGTGCCAGCAGCCAATCGGACAGGGATTACTCACCC.

There are a few counts of this clone. The CDR3 goes on 3 residues after the read ends, and that part is filled in from the germline J gene. The chain carries TRBV10-2 and TRBJ1-1, with 7 bases aligning to TRBD1. V trimming: 6 bases; J trimming: 0 bases; junction bases outside the gene matches: 4. The CDR3 has 14 amino acids. The germline V gene has CDR1 WSHSY and CDR2 SAAADI. The DNA read from the CDR3 is TGCGCCAGCAGGGCGGGACAGCTGAACACTGAA. It specifies CASRAGQLNTE. The entire CDR3 reads CASRAGQLNTEAFF.

This clone was detected many times. The CDR3 end is not reached by the read, which stops 3 residues before it; the germline J gene fills it in. This chain links TRBV10-3 with TRBJ2-7; D possibly uses TRBD1 or TRBD2 (5 bases each). Germline V lookup: CDR1 ENHRY, CDR2 SYGVKD. The CDR3 spans 14 residues. Trimming cost V 2 bases and J 1 base, with 9 bases left between them. The CDR3 here is CAISEGRQSYEQYF. Incomplete CDR3 DNA: TGTGCCATCAGTGAGGGGAGACAGTCCTACGAG.

The table lists this clone with many counts. The read finishes 3 residues shy of the CDR3 end, and the germline J gene is used to complete it. The chain is built from TRBV6-2 or TRBV6-3 and TRBJ1-6; 8 nucleotides agree with TRBD1. Germline assignment: CDR1 MNHEY and CDR2 SVGEGT. V gave up 9 bases and J gave up 9 bases; unmatched junction bases: 7. This CDR3 comprises 13 residues. The CDR3 protein is CASRQGRSSPLHF. Incomplete CDR3 DNA: TGTGCCAGTAGACAGGGGCGGAGTTCACCC.

This clone has ten or more counts. The CDR3 is cut off 3 residues early in the read; its end comes from the germline J gene. The chain combines TRBV27 with TRBJ2-3, with 7 bases matching TRBD2. Trimming took 10 bases from V and 8 from J; bases not matched to a gene: 6. The CDR3 length is 11 residues. The germline CDR1 and CDR2 sequences are MNHEY and SMNVEV (reference sequence). This CDR3 is CATLGGTTQYF. The CDR3 bases that were read are TGTGCCACCCTCGGGGGGACTACG.

This clone was detected many times. The read terminates 3 residues ahead of where the CDR3 ends, so the germline J gene completes it. The V and J genes are TRBV2 and TRBJ1-1; tentatively, D is TRBD1 (5 bases). This CDR3 is 15 amino acids long. Germline V lookup: CDR1 SNHLY, CDR2 FYNNEI. V gave up 1 base and J gave up 3 bases, with 12 bases separating them. The part of the CDR3 DNA that was read is TGTGCCAGCAGTGAAGGCCCGGCCAGGGACACTGAA. Its translation is CASSEGPARDTE. The complete CDR3 sequence is CASSEGPARDTEAFF. Looking up the rest from reference TRBV2 and TRBJ1-1 gives the full variable domain: EPEVTQTPSHQVTQMGQEVILRCVPISNHLYFYWYRQILGQKVEFLVSFYNNEISEKSEIFDDQFSVERPDGSNFTLKIRSTKLEDSAMYFCASSEGPARDTEAFFGQGTRLTVV.

This clone was found many times. The read ends 3 residues before the CDR3 terminus; that terminus is restored from the germline J gene. The rearrangement joins TRBV5-1 to TRBJ1-5; D may be TRBD1 (6 bases). Germline V gene lookup returns CDR1 SGHRS and CDR2 YFSETQ. The CDR3 has 15 amino acids. Trimming left V 2 bases short and J 9 bases short, with 18 bases between. The part of the CDR3 DNA that was read is TGCGCCAGCAGCTTAGACCCACAGGGTAAGGGGCCC. Its protein is CASSLDPQGKGP. The whole CDR3 sequence reads CASSLDPQGKGPQHF.

This clone was picked up many times. CDR3 amino acids: CASSLRTGQASFEAFF. The part of the CDR3 DNA that was read is TGTGCCAGCAGTCTCCGGACAGGACAGGCCTCGTTTGAA. V usage is TRBV2 and J usage is TRBJ1-1; 7 bases line up with TRBD1. The observed sequence ends 3 residues before the CDR3 terminus, with the missing tail filled in from the germline J gene. Trimming at V came to 5 bases and at J to 7 bases, leaving 16 bases not matched to a gene. CDR3 length equals 16 residues. Germline CDR1 is SNHLY and CDR2 is FYNNEI.

This clone was seen repeatedly, ten times or more. The read ends 3 residues shy of where the CDR3 ends; the end is completed using the germline J gene. The chain carries TRBV6-2 or TRBV6-3 and TRBJ1-5; a weak D match, TRBD1 (5 bases). The CDR3 runs to 13 residues. The V end lost 0 bases, the J end lost 6 bases, and 6 bases lay between the germline ends. Germline CDR1 and CDR2: MNHEY and SVGEGT. This chain's CDR3 is CASSYSRGQPQHF. The covered CDR3 bases are TGTGCCAGCAGTTACTCGAGGGGTCAGCCC.

This clone was seen at least ten times. The read falls 3 residues short of the CDR3 end, and the missing part is taken from the germline J gene. The rearrangement uses TRBV6-1 and TRBJ1-5; TRBD1 might be the D (6 bases). Germline CDR1 MNHNS, CDR2 SASEGT. Trimming cost V 3 bases and J 4 bases, with 13 bases left between them. CDR3 length equals 15 residues. CDR3 in amino acids: CASSDATGRNQPQHF. The CDR3 DNA, read in part, is TGTGCCAGCAGTGACGCTACAGGGAGAAATCAGCCC.

In this sample, this clone turned up many times. The read ends 3 residues before the CDR3 terminus; that terminus is restored from the germline J gene. The V gene is TRBV7-9, the J gene TRBJ2-5; 8 bases line up with TRBD1. Trimming took 2 bases from V and 5 from J; bases not matched to a gene: 1. Germline CDR1 reads SEHNR; CDR2 reads FQNEAQ (reference sequence). CDR3 length: 13 residues. The chain's CDR3 is CASSLTGGETQYF. The CDR3 DNA, read in part, is TGTGCCAGCAGCTTAACAGGGGGGGAGACC. Drawing the rest from reference TRBV7-9 and TRBJ2-5, the complete variable domain is DTGVSQNPRHKITKRGQNVTFRCDPISEHNRLYWYRQTLGQGPEFLTYFQNEAQLEKSRLLSDRFSAERPKGSFSTLEIQRTEQGDSAMYLCASSLTGGETQYFGPGTRLLVL.

This clone came up many times. The CDR3 reads CAISEWERGPRDTQYF. CDR3 DNA, as far as it was read: TGTGCCATCAGTGAGTGGGAGCGGGGCCCCCGCGATACG. V and J are TRBV10-3 and TRBJ2-3, with 7 bases matching TRBD2. From the germline J gene comes the end of the CDR3, since the read stops 3 residues before it. Germline V gene data show CDR1 as ENHRY and CDR2 as SYGVKD. J gave up 6 bases and V 1 base, and 10 bases lay outside the gene matches. The CDR3 totals 16 residues.

This clone was seen many times. With the read ending 3 residues before the CDR3 end, the germline J gene is used to fill in that end. V usage is TRBV7-6 and J usage is TRBJ2-2, with a weak D call TRBD2 (5 bases). Trimming stripped 6 bases from V and 2 bases from J, with 7 bases between. In germline, CDR1 is SGHVS, CDR2 FNYEAQ. The CDR3 loop spans 13 amino acids. The CDR3: CASRLDNTGELFF. CDR3 DNA (partial): TGTGCCAGCAGACTAGACAACACCGGGGAG. The whole variable domain, filled in from reference TRBV7-6 and TRBJ2-2, reads GAGVSQSPRYKVTKRGQDVALRCDPISGHVSLYWYRQALGQGPEFLTYFNYEAQQDKSGLPNDRFSAERPEGSISTLTIQRTEQRDSAMYRCASRLDNTGELFFGEGSRLTVL.

This clone was observed many times. The CDR3 end is not reached by the read, which stops 3 residues before it; the germline J gene fills it in. V and J are TRBV19 and TRBJ1-1; weak D call: TRBD1 (6 bases). The CDR3 covers 14 residues. V was shortened by 3 bases and J by 1 base, with 9 bases between the two germline ends. Germline CDR1 is LNHDA and CDR2 is SQIVND (reference sequence). The DNA read from the CDR3 is TGTGCCAGTAGTATGGTCAGGGGGAACACTGAA. Translating it yields CASSMVRGNTE. The full CDR3 protein reads CASSMVRGNTEAFF.

As regards this clone: The read is 3 residues too short to cover the CDR3 end, so that end is filled in from the germline J gene. The V call is TRBV7-9, the J call TRBJ2-2, with D possibly TRBD2 on 5 matching bases. The CDR3 sequence is 11 residues long. From germline, CDR1 is SEHNR and CDR2 FQNEAQ (reference sequence). CDR3 residues: CAVSGNSPLFF. Partial CDR3 DNA: TGTGCCGTAAGCGGTAATTCACCG.

This clone was recorded at least ten times. The sequence runs out 3 residues before the end of the CDR3; the remainder is reconstructed from the germline J gene. The chain combines TRBV5-1 with TRBJ2-7; TRBD2 matches at 10 bases. The CDR3 totals 18 residues. The V gene's germline CDR1 is SGHRS and CDR2 YFSETQ. Trimming cost V 3 bases and J 0 bases; bases outside gene matches: 12. Here the CDR3 reads CASSSKISGGRSSYEQYF. The sequenced CDR3 bases are TGCGCCAGCAGCTCGAAGATTAGCGGGGGGAGGAGCTCCTACGAG. Full variable domain (remainder filled in from reference TRBV5-1 and TRBJ2-7): KAGVTQTPRYLIKTRGQQVTLSCSPISGHRSVSWYQQTPGQGLQFLFEYFSETQRNKGNFPGRFSGRQFSNSRSEMNVSTLELGDSALYLCASSSKISGGRSSYEQYFGPGTRLTVT.

This clone was seen ten or more times. Read sequence stops 3 residues before the CDR3 end, and the germline J gene provides the missing end. This chain connects TRBV20-1 to TRBJ2-5; 8 nucleotides align to TRBD2. This CDR3 contains 14 residues. The junction had 6 bases not matched to a gene; V was cut back by 1 base and J by 5 bases. The V gene's germline CDR1 is DFQATT and CDR2 SNEGSKA (reference sequence). CDR3 region: CSARVGGGGETQYF. CDR3 bases read: TGCAGTGCTAGAGTCGGGGGGGGCGGGGAGACC.

This clone was seen at least ten times. The missing CDR3 end, 3 residues past where the read stops, is filled in from the germline J gene. J is TRBJ2-2 and V is TRBV30, with 7 bases that match TRBD2. Unmatched junction bases numbered 17, after V lost 5 bases and J lost 5 bases. The CDR3 is 17 residues long. In germline, CDR1 is GTSNPN, CDR2 SVGIG (reference sequence). The CDR3 loop reads CAWGFWGGPFRTGELFF. CDR3 bases read: TGTGCCTGGGGATTTTGGGGGGGTCCCTTTCGAACCGGGGAG.

In its sample, this clone was seen many times. The DNA ends 3 residues before the CDR3 does, and the rest of the CDR3 is filled in from the germline J gene. The genes are TRBV5-1 and TRBJ2-3; TRBD2 is a possible D gene (7 bases). The V gene's germline CDR1 is SGHRS and CDR2 YFSETQ. The CDR3 loop spans 15 amino acids. V lost 4 bases, J lost 1 base, and 13 bases lay in between. The DNA read from the CDR3 is TGCGCCAGCAGCCCACGGGGGGCGGGCACAGATACG. Amino acids: CASSPRGAGTDT. The full CDR3 is CASSPRGAGTDTQYF.

The table lists this clone with many counts. The read terminates 3 residues before the CDR3 end, so the remaining end is supplied by the germline J gene. The chain combines TRBV10-3 with TRBJ2-3; D not certain. Germline CDR1 and CDR2: ENHRY and SYGVKD. The CDR3 consists of 14 residues. Trimming removed 5 bases from V and 0 bases from J, with 9 bases in between. The covered CDR3 bases are TGTGCCATCAGTCTGGCAGGTAGCACAGATACG. Encoded protein: CAISLAGSTDT. The whole CDR3 region reads CAISLAGSTDTQYF.

Many counts were recorded for this clone. From the germline J gene comes the end of the CDR3, since the read stops 3 residues before it. The chain has TRBV19 and TRBJ1-2; D possibly corresponds to TRBD1 (5 bases). The length of the CDR3 is 14 residues. Germline V gives CDR1 LNHDA, CDR2 SQIVND (reference sequence). V was shortened by 1 base and J by 7 bases, with 13 bases between the two germline ends. The CDR3 region is CASSIGAVGAGYTF. The sequenced CDR3 bases are TGTGCCAGTAGTATAGGAGCAGTTGGGGCTGGC. The full variable domain, its missing parts supplied by reference TRBV19 and TRBJ1-2, is DGGITQSPKYLFRKEGQNVTLSCEQNLNHDAMYWYRQDPGQGLRLIYYSQIVNDFQKGDIAEGYSVSREKKESFPLTVTSAQKNPTAFYLCASSIGAVGAGYTFGSGTRLTVV.

This clone was seen ten or more times. The sequence runs out 3 residues before the end of the CDR3; the remainder is reconstructed from the germline J gene. The chain couples TRBV19 to TRBJ2-6, with D tentatively TRBD1 (6 bases). Trimming shortened V by 3 bases and J by 4 bases, and 10 bases separated the two germline ends. Germline V gives CDR1 LNHDA, CDR2 SQIVND (reference sequence). The CDR3 runs 15 residues. The CDR3 reads CASSMAGVGANVLTF. Partial CDR3 DNA: TGTGCCAGTAGTATGGCAGGGGTAGGGGCCAACGTC.

Comments on this clone: Read data end 3 residues before the CDR3 end; the end is taken from the germline J gene. This sequence joins TRBV10-2 and TRBJ2-4; TRBD1 agrees at 8 bases. CDR1 and CDR2 (germline): WSHSY, SAAADI. This CDR3 contains 12 residues. The CDR3 reads CASKDRGETQYF. CDR3 DNA, as far as it was read: TGCGCCAGCAAAGACAGGGGTGAGACT.

This clone was seen more than once but under ten times. The sequence runs out 3 residues before the end of the CDR3; the remainder is reconstructed from the germline J gene. V gene TRBV5-1 combines with J gene TRBJ2-7, with TRBD1 matching 7 bases. Per germline, CDR1 SGHRS and CDR2 YFSETQ. The CDR3 is 14 amino acids. The V and J ends lost 4 bases and 2 bases, in that order; junction bases with no gene match: 6. The sequenced CDR3 bases are TGCGCCAGCAGCCCTCAGACAGGGCCCTACGAG. This encodes CASSPQTGPYE. From start to end, the CDR3 is CASSPQTGPYEQYF.